This T cell receptor (beta chain) was sequenced during a study of Graves' ophthalmopathy and Graves' hyperthyroidism. Notes on the study in general: Sensitivity of about 90% and specificity of around 80% were achieved when a 13-signature model separated ophthalmopathy from stable hyperthyroidism.

RNA transcripts yielded amplified TCR beta CDR3 regions. HTBI primers served in a first-round RT-PCR, which a second-round multiplex PCR followed. TCRdb independently ran MiXCR on the multiplex PCR reads; one entry per CDR3 protein. This table has 1 million to 1.3 million distinct CDR3 sequences, roughly two fifths appearing once. The CDR3 spans 13 residues. V lost 8 bases and J lost 12; bases outside the gene matches: 13. This clonotype was counted at least ten times. As yet, its antigen is unknown. The V gene is TRBV12-3 or TRBV12-4, the J gene TRBJ1-1, with 9 bases matching TRBD1. The origin of this receptor is an adult man with Graves' hyperthyroidism. Sequenced sample: peripheral blood or thyroid tissue (not recorded which). The CDR3 spells CASGRTGAMMTFF. In nucleotides, the CDR3 is TGTGCCAGCGGCCGGACAGGGGCCATGATGACTTTCTTT.